This is a list of T cell receptor beta chains from one sample in a study of cytomegalovirus exposure and HLA in healthy donors. Clones were sequenced by immunoSEQ multiplex PCR, and TCRdb holds only the in-frame ones, with some missing. The table has about 86,000 clones, roughly 77% seen once. Sequencing input: PBMCs. The receptors stem from a woman between 40 and 50 years old in good health and CMV-seropositive. CDR3s leave out the opening cysteine and the closing phenylalanine or tryptophan.

v_gene	CDR3aa
TRBV7-3	ASSPGTGYGYT
TRBV5-1	ASSLAPQGTDGYT
TRBV5-6	ASSFRQFYSGNTIY
TRBV2	ASSERDYEQY
TRBV4-2	ASSQQEASGGQETQY
TRBV27	ASSPKGGQTDTQY
TRBV30	AWSVFSWQGYT
TRBV27	ASSLAGNTGELF
TRBV7-9	ASSPNRRDRGDTGELF
TRBV15	ATSRDRGNGYT
TRBV9	ASSTLLAGDWNEQF